The 26 T cell receptor beta chains presented below share a single source sample, sequenced in a study of blood T cell repertoires in COVID-19. Clones were sequenced by immunoSEQ multiplex PCR, and TCRdb holds only the in-frame ones, with some missing. The sample includes under 65,000 clones, approximately 90% of them seen just once. The sample was peripheral blood. All receptors derive from a man between 45 and 60 years old with acute or convalescent COVID-19.

CDR3: CASSNRDRGGPQHF. The DNA for the CDR3 is TGTGCCAGCAGCAACCGGGACAGGGGAGGGCCCCAGCATTTT. The chain carries TRBV21-1 and TRBJ1-5; the table's TRBD1 call for D was not verified on the DNA. TRBV21-1 is a listed pseudogene. The CDR3 is 14 amino acids.

V gene TRBV19 combines with J gene TRBJ1-2; the match to TRBD1 covers 8 bases. Germline lookup yields CDR1 LNHDA and CDR2 SQIVND (reference sequence). The V and J ends lost 4 bases and 0 bases, in that order; junction bases with no gene match: 4. There are 15 residues in the CDR3. The CDR3 region is CASSKWDRTNYGYTF. The CDR3 DNA sequence: TGTGCCAGTAGTAAGTGGGACAGGACTAACTATGGCTACACCTTC. Using reference TRBV19 and TRBJ1-2 for the parts outside the CDR3, the full variable domain is DGGITQSPKYLFRKEGQNVTLSCEQNLNHDAMYWYRQDPGQGLRLIYYSQIVNDFQKGDIAEGYSVSREKKESFPLTVTSAQKNPTAFYLCASSKWDRTNYGYTFGSGTRLTVV.

V usage is TRBV5-6 and J usage is TRBJ2-7, with D maybe TRBD2 (6 bases). Trimming left V 0 bases short and J 12 bases short, with 16 bases between. The CDR3 extends over 13 amino acids. From germline, CDR1 is SGHDT and CDR2 YYEEEE. The CDR3 region has the DNA TGTGCCAGCAGCTTGGGAACGGTGGGGAGGTGGTACTTC. It yields the protein CASSLGTVGRWYF.

This rearrangement joins TRBV24-1 to TRBJ2-3, with D possibly TRBD1 on 5 matching bases. The CDR3 has 13 amino acids. Trimming pared 6 bases from V and 4 bases from J, leaving 10 bases between. Germline loops: CDR1 KGHDR, CDR2 SFDVKD. CDR3 loop: CATSQGVPDTQYF. Written as DNA, the CDR3 is TGTGCCACCAGTCAGGGTGTCCCAGATACGCAGTATTTT.

This clone was detected only a few times. The chain couples TRBV30 to TRBJ1-1; 7 nucleotides match TRBD1. The CDR3 sequence is 14 residues long. The trim removed 2 bases at V and 1 base at J, leaving 4 bases unmatched. Germline V gene data show CDR1 as GTSNPN and CDR2 as SVGIG (reference sequence). CDR3 sequence reads: CAWSPWTGNTEAFF. The CDR3 DNA follows: TGTGCCTGGAGTCCCTGGACAGGGAACACTGAAGCTTTCTTT.

The rearrangement joins TRBV6-5 to TRBJ1-2; D is uncertain. This CDR3 region has 11 residues. With 7 bases removed from V and 8 bases from J, the gap between germline ends came to 11 bases. Germline CDR1 reads MNHEY; CDR2 reads SVGAGI. CDR3 residues: CASTEVGGYTF. The CDR3 DNA reads as TGTGCCAGCACGGAGGTCGGCGGCTACACCTTC.

V is TRBV30 and J is TRBJ2-3; 8 bases line up with TRBD2. Per germline, CDR1 GTSNPN and CDR2 SVGIG (reference sequence). The J segment lost 0 bases and the V segment lost 5 bases, leaving 7 bases of the junction unmatched. This CDR3 has 15 amino acids. CDR3 DNA: TGTGCCTGGGAATTAAGCGGGGGTAGCACAGATACGCAGTATTTT. This translates into CAWELSGGSTDTQYF. Looking up the rest from reference TRBV30 and TRBJ2-3 gives the full variable domain: SQTIHQWPATLVQPVGSPLSLECTVEGTSNPNLYWYRQAAGRGLQLLFYSVGIGQISSEVPQNLSASRPQDRQFILSSKKLLLSDSGFYLCAWELSGGSTDTQYFGPGTRLTVL.

This chain connects TRBV11-2 to TRBJ2-1, with 8 bases identical to TRBD2. Germline-derived CDR1 and CDR2 are SGHAT and FQNNGV. J was trimmed by 4 bases and V by 4 bases; bases with no gene match: 9. The CDR3 extends over 16 amino acids. This chain's CDR3 is CASSSRGLAGYNEQFF. The CDR3 nucleotides read TGTGCCAGCAGCTCCCGGGGATTAGCGGGGTACAATGAGCAGTTCTTC.

The chain carries TRBV24-1 and TRBJ2-5; D might be TRBD2 (6 bases). Germline V lookup: CDR1 KGHDR, CDR2 SFDVKD. V dropped 4 bases and J dropped 5 bases, with 19 bases sitting between them. The CDR3 extends over 16 amino acids. The DNA for the CDR3 is TGTGCCACCAGTGACGTCCGGGAGCACGTCAGGGAGACCCAGTACTTC. Its translation is CATSDVREHVRETQYF.

V usage is TRBV2 and J usage is TRBJ2-1; 9 bases are shared with TRBD1. CDR1 and CDR2 from the germline V gene are SNHLY and FYNNEI. V trimming: 7 bases; J trimming: 3 bases; junction bases outside the gene matches: 7. The CDR3 is made up of 15 amino acids. The CDR3 loop reads CASTQGQGGYNEQFF. The CDR3 coding sequence is TGTGCCAGCACCCAGGGACAGGGAGGCTACAATGAGCAGTTCTTC.

V gene TRBV2 combines with J gene TRBJ1-2; D gene unclear. Per the germline V gene, CDR1 is SNHLY and CDR2 is FYNNEI. V was trimmed by 5 bases and J by 6 bases, leaving 7 bases between them. The CDR3 has 11 amino acids. The CDR3 DNA is TGTGCCAGCAGTAACCAGGATGGCTACACCTTC. The encoded protein is CASSNQDGYTF.

The chain joins TRBV5-5 to TRBJ1-2; 11 nucleotides align to TRBD1. Germline lookup yields CDR1 SGHKS and CDR2 YYEKEE (reference sequence). After removal of 3 bases from V and 7 bases from J, the junction contained 11 bases not matched to a gene. This CDR3 comprises 16 residues. CDR3 region: CASSSPGDRGSGGYTF. CDR3 coding DNA: TGTGCCAGCAGCTCCCCGGGGGACAGGGGGTCGGGTGGCTACACCTTC.

In this sample, this clone turned up once. The junction does not match germline at one end; this may be a read error. The chain uses TRBV12-5 and TRBJ2-7; 8 bases fit TRBD1. This CDR3 contains 15 residues. Germline CDR1 is LGHNT and CDR2 is FRNRAP. CDR3: CASGFQAGGSHEQYF. In DNA form, the CDR3 reads TGTGCTAGTGGTTTTCAGGCAGGGGGCTCCCACGAGCAGTACTTC.

The rearrangement joins TRBV7-2 to TRBJ1-5, with D possibly being TRBD1 (6 bases). With 3 bases removed from V and 7 bases from J, the gap between germline ends came to 16 bases. This CDR3 is built from 15 residues. The germline gives CDR1 SGHTA, CDR2 FQGNSA. CDR3 amino acids: CASSFEQGSGQPQHF. The CDR3 coding sequence is TGTGCCAGCAGCTTTGAACAGGGAAGTGGACAGCCCCAGCATTTT.

This chain joins TRBV7-3 and TRBJ2-3, with TRBD2 as a possible D gene (6 bases). Trimming shortened V by 5 bases and J by 3 bases, and 15 bases separated the two germline ends. CDR1 and CDR2 (germline): SGHTA, FQGTGA. The CDR3 has 15 residues. CDR3 sequence: CASSLSGLWTDTQYF. CDR3 nucleotides: TGTGCCAGCAGCCTGAGCGGGCTTTGGACAGATACGCAGTATTTT.

The chain joins TRBV11-2 to TRBJ2-1; 13 bases fit TRBD2. This CDR3 is built from 15 residues. Looked up from germline, CDR1 is SGHAT and CDR2 is FQNNGV. V gave up 1 base and J gave up 7 bases; unmatched junction bases: 1. The CDR3 sequence is CASSLVGLAGNEQFF. The CDR3 coding sequence is TGTGCCAGCAGCTTAGTGGGACTAGCGGGAAATGAGCAGTTCTTC. The full variable domain, with the rest looked up from reference TRBV11-2 and TRBJ2-1, is EAGVAQSPRYKIIEKRQSVAFWCNPISGHATLYWYQQILGQGPKLLIQFQNNGVVDDSQLPKDRFSAERLKGVDSTLKIQPAKLEDSAVYLCASSLVGLAGNEQFFGPGTRLTVL.

The genes are TRBV2 and TRBJ1-1, with D possibly being TRBD1 (5 bases). In germline, CDR1 is SNHLY, CDR2 FYNNEI. The CDR3 extends over 13 amino acids. Trimming cost V 5 bases and J 1 base, with 8 bases left between them. CDR3 DNA: TGTGCCAGCAGTCGGACATCGAACACTGAAGCTTTCTTT. Residues: CASSRTSNTEAFF.

The V and J genes are TRBV6-5 and TRBJ1-5; D not resolved. This CDR3 is built from 13 residues. Germline values: CDR1 MNHEY, CDR2 SVGAGI. Trimming took 6 bases from V and 2 from J, leaving 8 bases between them. CDR3 nucleotides: TGTGCCAGCAGATCAACGGGCAATCAGCCCCAGCATTTT. Its protein is CASRSTGNQPQHF.

V and J are TRBV30 and TRBJ1-4, with 9 bases matching TRBD1. The CDR3 length is 14 residues. The germline V gene encodes CDR1 GTSNPN and CDR2 SVGIG (reference sequence). The V and J ends lost 2 bases and 12 bases, in that order; junction bases with no gene match: 10. CDR3 bases: TGTGCCTGGAGTTCCCCTGGACAGGGGATGGAACTGTTTTTT. This gives the protein CAWSSPGQGMELFF.

The chain couples TRBV10-2 to TRBJ2-7; the D gene is possibly TRBD2 (7 bases). The V end lost 4 bases, the J end lost 5 bases, and 15 bases lay between the germline ends. Looked up from germline, CDR1 is WSHSY and CDR2 is SAAADI. CDR3 size: 14 residues. The CDR3 region has the DNA TGCGCCAGCAGTGTTGGGGGGGCTGGAAACGAGCAGTACTTC. Its translation: CASSVGGAGNEQYF.

V usage is TRBV5-8 and J usage is TRBJ1-2; the D gene is possibly TRBD1 (5 bases). The CDR3 length is 13 residues. Deletions cut 0 bases from V and 4 bases from J, with 7 bases between. Germline V lookup: CDR1 SGHTS, CDR2 YDEGEE. The CDR3 spells CASSLDRRYGYTF. CDR3 sequence (DNA): TGTGCCAGCAGCTTGGACAGGCGCTATGGCTACACCTTC.

DNA of the CDR3: TGCAGTGCTAGGGACAACAGGGGGCACACCTTC. Protein sequence: CSARDNRGHTF. The J gene is TRBJ1-2, the V gene TRBV20-1; 9 bases are shared with TRBD1. V was clipped by 3 bases and J by 12 bases; unmatched bases: 5. Germline assignment: CDR1 DFQATT and CDR2 SNEGSKA (reference sequence). The CDR3 contains 11 residues.

This sequence joins TRBV2 and TRBJ1-5, with TRBD1 matching over 7 bases. Germline values: CDR1 SNHLY, CDR2 FYNNEI. The CDR3 consists of 15 residues. The V segment lost 2 bases and the J segment 9 bases; nucleotides outside the gene matches: 10. CDR3: CASSEIGQGVGPQHF. The CDR3 nucleotides read TGTGCCAGCAGTGAAATCGGGCAGGGGGTAGGGCCCCAGCATTTT.

V and J are TRBV7-2 and TRBJ2-2, with D uncertain. CDR3 length: 12 residues. The ends were cut back, 5 bases at V and 3 bases at J, with 4 bases in the middle. Germline V lookup: CDR1 SGHTA, CDR2 FQGNSA. CDR3 DNA sequence: TGTGCCAGCAGCCTTTACACCGGGGAGCTGTTTTTT. Its translation is CASSLYTGELFF.

The chain is built from TRBV18 and TRBJ2-1; 7 bases are shared with TRBD2. The CDR3 runs to 13 residues. V was clipped by 3 bases and J by 10 bases; unmatched bases: 6. The germline V gene encodes CDR1 KGHSH and CDR2 LQKENI. CDR3 region: CASSPIGRTEQFF. The CDR3 DNA reads as TGTGCCAGCTCACCCATCGGGAGGACAGAGCAGTTCTTC. The full variable domain, its missing parts supplied by reference TRBV18 and TRBJ2-1, is NAGVMQNPRHLVRRRGQEARLRCSPMKGHSHVYWYRQLPEEGLKFMVYLQKENIIDESGMPKERFSAEFPKEGPSILRIQQVVRGDSAAYFCASSPIGRTEQFFGPGTRLTVL.

The chain uses TRBV19 and TRBJ1-1; D not resolved. V lost 6 bases and J 8 bases, leaving 16 bases between the germline ends. Germline V gene lookup returns CDR1 LNHDA and CDR2 SQIVND (reference sequence). This CDR3 comprises 13 residues. The CDR3 DNA is TGTGCCAGTAGGAACCCCGGAGGGAGGGAAGCTTTCTTT. It codes for CASRNPGGREAFF.